The 14 T cell receptor beta chains below all came from one sample that was sequenced in a study of OX40 agonist ivuxolimab in advanced cancers. Produced via immunoSEQ multiplex PCR; TCRdb's table is partial and in-frame only. The sample includes around 25,000 clones, about 83% of them seen just once. This sample comprised CD4+ or CD8+ T cells sorted from blood, obtained in a trial of the OX40 agonist ivuxolimab. The receptor source for this set is an adult with an advanced solid tumor such as melanoma, head and neck, liver or kidney cancer.

The J gene is TRBJ2-1, the V gene TRBV6-6, with TRBD2 as a possible D gene (5 bases). Trimming removed 7 bases from V and 2 bases from J, with 9 bases in between. The CDR3 covers 13 residues. The germline CDR1 and CDR2 sequences are MNHNY and SVGAGI (reference sequence). CDR3 loop: CASTVLAYNEQFF. CDR3 nucleotides: TGTGCCAGCACCGTACTAGCCTACAATGAGCAGTTCTTC.

J is TRBJ2-7 and V is TRBV18; TRBD1 aligns across 7 bases. The trim removed 5 bases at V and 3 bases at J, leaving 7 bases unmatched. CDR3 size: 14 residues. Germline CDR1 reads KGHSH; CDR2 reads LQKENI. The CDR3 sequence: CASSGDRAGYEQYF. CDR3 nucleotide sequence: TGTGCCAGCTCAGGAGACAGGGCCGGCTACGAGCAGTACTTC.

The chain uses TRBV7-2 and TRBJ2-1; D uncertain. V was pared by 1 base and J by 2 bases, with 9 bases between. Per the germline V gene, CDR1 is SGHTA and CDR2 is FQGNSA. The CDR3 totals 15 residues. This CDR3 reads CASSLGWAAYNEQFF. DNA of the CDR3: TGTGCCAGCAGCTTAGGTTGGGCGGCCTACAATGAGCAGTTCTTC.

The gene calls are TRBV15 and TRBJ2-1, with D maybe TRBD2 (5 bases). Trimming took 5 bases from V and 1 from J, leaving 9 bases between them. The CDR3 is 14 amino acids. Per the germline V gene, CDR1 is LNHNV and CDR2 is YYDKDF (reference sequence). The CDR3: CATSGGSSYNEQFF. As DNA, the CDR3 is TGTGCCACCAGCGGCGGGTCATCCTACAATGAGCAGTTCTTC.

The chain has TRBV18 and TRBJ2-7; 12 bases match TRBD2. The V gene's germline CDR1 is KGHSH and CDR2 LQKENI. The CDR3 is 15 amino acids. Trimming cost V 0 bases and J 7 bases; bases outside gene matches: 4. CDR3 loop: CASSPPGLAGEEQYF. The CDR3 DNA reads as TGTGCCAGCTCACCACCGGGACTAGCGGGTGAAGAGCAGTACTTC.

V is TRBV7-8 and J is TRBJ2-1; a possible D gene is TRBD1 (6 bases). From germline, CDR1 is SGHVS and CDR2 FQNEAQ. The CDR3 sequence is 16 residues long. V gave up 5 bases and J gave up 0 bases, with 14 bases separating them. The CDR3 loop is CASSPEGQLSYNEQFF. The CDR3 nucleotides read TGTGCCAGCAGCCCAGAAGGACAGCTCTCCTACAATGAGCAGTTCTTC.

V and J are TRBV16 and TRBJ1-2; D might be TRBD1 (6 bases). Trimming left V 4 bases short and J 4 bases short, with 7 bases between. Looked up from germline, CDR1 is KGHSY and CDR2 is FQNENV. This CDR3 has 12 residues. CDR3 sequence: CASSPDSYGYTF. The CDR3 bases are TGTGCCAGCAGCCCGGACAGCTATGGCTACACCTTC.

The V and J genes are TRBV5-8 and TRBJ2-4; 10 nucleotides match TRBD1. CDR1 and CDR2 (germline): SGHTS, YDEGEE. The CDR3 is 15 amino acids. J was trimmed by 5 bases and V by 1 base; bases with no gene match: 3. The CDR3 sequence: CASSLQGTGENIQYF. Here the CDR3 DNA reads TGTGCCAGCAGCTTGCAGGGGACAGGGGAAAACATTCAGTACTTC.

This clone was observed a single time. The J gene is TRBJ1-1, the V gene TRBV5-5; D is unclear. Deletions cut 1 base from V and 5 bases from J, with 9 bases between. The CDR3 runs to 13 residues. The V gene's germline CDR1 is SGHKS and CDR2 YYEKEE (reference sequence). The CDR3 reads CASSLRGGTEAFF. The CDR3 bases are TGTGCCAGCAGCTTGCGGGGAGGGACTGAAGCTTTCTTT.

J is TRBJ2-6 and V is TRBV10-3; no firm D call. The V gene lost 0 bases and the J gene lost 2 bases, with 5 bases spanning the gap. CDR1 is ENHRY and CDR2 is SYGVKD in the germline V gene. CDR3 length: 15 residues. The CDR3 region is CAISESTPGANVLTF. DNA of the CDR3: TGTGCCATCAGTGAGTCAACACCTGGGGCCAACGTCCTGACTTTC.

The V call is TRBV18, the J call TRBJ2-7; TRBD1 matches 7 bases. Germline V gene sequence: CDR1 KGHSH, CDR2 LQKENI. V lost 3 bases to trimming and J lost 7 bases; unmatched junction nucleotides: 6. The length of the CDR3 is 13 residues. The CDR3, as DNA: TGTGCCAGCTCACCGTCACAGGGGAAAGAGCAGTACTTC. Encoded protein: CASSPSQGKEQYF.

The chain couples TRBV7-9 to TRBJ1-6; D ambiguous. The germline V gene encodes CDR1 SEHNR and CDR2 FQNEAQ (reference sequence). This CDR3 spans 13 amino acids. V was trimmed by 7 bases and J by 7 bases, leaving 11 bases between them. The CDR3 reads CASTGSGNSPLHF. For the CDR3, the DNA is TGTGCCAGCACTGGGTCGGGAAATTCACCCCTCCACTTT.

In this sample, this clone turned up a few times. This chain joins TRBV4-1 and TRBJ1-4, with TRBD1 matching over 9 bases. CDR1 and CDR2 from the germline V gene are MGHRA and YSYEKL. This CDR3 is built from 16 residues. V lost 5 bases to trimming and J lost 4 bases; unmatched junction nucleotides: 8. CDR3 nucleotides: TGCGCCAGCAGCACCACGGGACAGGGCGTTAATGAAAAACTGTTTTTT. Its protein is CASSTTGQGVNEKLFF.

The gene calls are TRBV11-2 and TRBJ1-6; D unclear. Trimming took 0 bases from V and 10 from J, leaving 13 bases between them. The germline gives CDR1 SGHAT, CDR2 FQNNGV. This CDR3 is 15 amino acids long. The CDR3 DNA reads as TGTGCCAGCAGCTTAGACGCGAATTTTGGGTCACCCCTCCACTTT. Amino acids: CASSLDANFGSPLHF.